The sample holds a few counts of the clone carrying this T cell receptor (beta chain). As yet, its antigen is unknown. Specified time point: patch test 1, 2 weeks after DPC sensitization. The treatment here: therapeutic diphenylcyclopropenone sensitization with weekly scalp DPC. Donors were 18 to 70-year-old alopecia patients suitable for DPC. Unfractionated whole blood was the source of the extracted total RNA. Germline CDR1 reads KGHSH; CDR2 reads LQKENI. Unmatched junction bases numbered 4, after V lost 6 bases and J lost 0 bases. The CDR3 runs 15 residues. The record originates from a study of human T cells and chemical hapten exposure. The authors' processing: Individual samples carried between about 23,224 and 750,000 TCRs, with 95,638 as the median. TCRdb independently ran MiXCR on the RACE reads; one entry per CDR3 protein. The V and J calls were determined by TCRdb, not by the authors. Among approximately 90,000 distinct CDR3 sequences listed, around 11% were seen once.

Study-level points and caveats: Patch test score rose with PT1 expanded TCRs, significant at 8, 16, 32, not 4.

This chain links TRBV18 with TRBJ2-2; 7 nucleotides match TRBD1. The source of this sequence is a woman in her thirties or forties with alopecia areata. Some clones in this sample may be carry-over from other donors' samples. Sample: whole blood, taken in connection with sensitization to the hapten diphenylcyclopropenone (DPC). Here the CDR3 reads CASSTGTANTGELFF. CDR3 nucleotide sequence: TGTGCCAGCTCGACCGGGACAGCGAACACCGGGGAGCTGTTTTTT.